This TCR beta chain was sequenced in a study of OX40 agonist ivuxolimab in advanced cancers. Across the whole study: Patients enrolled in dose escalation were diagnosed with hepatocellular carcinoma, melanoma, renal cell or head and neck cancer. A mean age of approximately 58 years, range about 20 to 79, was recorded, and about 83% were male. Regarding the study as a whole: At 0.1 to 3.0 mg/kg, CD4+ and CD8+ blood T cells expanded clonally by week 6. More expanded clones were seen, on average, in CD8+ T cells than in CD4+.

This CDR3 spans 15 amino acids. CDR1 is WNHNN and CDR2 is SYGVQD in the germline V gene (reference sequence). The V and J ends lost 3 bases and 4 bases respectively, with 15 bases between them. With respect to this clone: Its antigen is not known.

Produced via immunoSEQ multiplex PCR; TCRdb's table is partial and in-frame only. Among approximately 58,000 clones listed, about 87% were seen once. The sequencing used CD4+ or CD8+ T cells sorted from blood, collected in a trial of the OX40 agonist ivuxolimab. The source of this sequence is an adult with an advanced solid tumor such as melanoma, head and neck, liver or kidney cancer. The V and J genes are TRBV10-1 and TRBJ1-1; D gene ambiguous. The CDR3 coding sequence is TGCGCCAGCAGTGAAAGATTATTATGGGGCACTGAAGCTTTCTTT. The encoded protein is CASSERLLWGTEAFF.